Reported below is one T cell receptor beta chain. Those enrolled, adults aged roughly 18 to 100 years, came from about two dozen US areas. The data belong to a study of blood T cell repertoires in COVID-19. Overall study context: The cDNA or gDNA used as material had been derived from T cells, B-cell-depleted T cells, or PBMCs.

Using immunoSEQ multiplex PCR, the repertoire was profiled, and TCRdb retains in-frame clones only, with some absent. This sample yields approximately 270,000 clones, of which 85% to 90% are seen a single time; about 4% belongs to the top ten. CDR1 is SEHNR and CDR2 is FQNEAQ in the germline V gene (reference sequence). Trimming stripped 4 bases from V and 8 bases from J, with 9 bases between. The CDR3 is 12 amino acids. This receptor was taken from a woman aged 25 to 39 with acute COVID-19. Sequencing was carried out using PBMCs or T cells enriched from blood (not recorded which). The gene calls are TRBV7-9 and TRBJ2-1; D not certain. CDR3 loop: CASSSARDEQFF. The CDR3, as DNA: TGTGCCAGCAGCTCAGCCCGGGATGAGCAGTTCTTC.